Listed here are 14 T cell receptor beta chains from one sample, sequenced in a study of CD8+CD57+ T cells in acquired aplastic anemia. Sequencing involved patients with CD8+CD57+ cell expansion previously shown by flow cytometry. Researchers used genomic DNA as the template to profile TCR beta VDJ and CDR3. TCRdb analysed the reads with MiXCR anew, one entry per CDR3 protein. Of approximately 150,000 distinct CDR3 sequences in the sample, 40% to 55% are singletons; the top ten hold 3% to 4%. Material for sequencing was sorted CD4+, CD8+, or CD8+CD57+ T cells (not recorded which) from PBMCs. The receptors here all came from a human donor with aplastic anemia.

The rearrangement links TRBV4-1 to TRBJ2-7, with 12 bases lining up with TRBD2. Germline V gene sequence: CDR1 MGHRA, CDR2 YSYEKL. This CDR3 has 19 amino acids. In DNA form, the CDR3 reads TGCGCCAGCAGCCAAGGATGGACTTCGACTAGCGGGGGTCCCTACGAGCAGCACGTC. Amino acids: CASSQGWTSTSGGPYEQHV.

This clonotype was seen ten or more times. The chain uses TRBV6-2 or TRBV6-3 and TRBJ1-5, with D perhaps matching TRBD1 (5 bases). From germline, CDR1 is MNHEY and CDR2 SVGEGT. The CDR3 runs 15 residues. Trimming removed 7 bases at V and 1 base at J, with 14 bases between. Here the CDR3 reads CASNLSGGSNQPQHF. The CDR3 bases are TGTGCCAGCAATCTTTCCGGGGGAAGCAATCAGCCCCAGCATTTT.

This clonotype was recorded only once. The chain employs TRBV20-1 and TRBJ2-7; the D call may be TRBD1 or TRBD2 (5 bases each). CDR3 length: 14 residues. V dropped 5 bases and J dropped 3 bases, with 17 bases sitting between them. Per germline, CDR1 DFQATT and CDR2 SNEGSKA (reference sequence). The CDR3 DNA reads as TGCAGTGCTCGAGCGGAATGGGGGATCTACGAGCAGTACTTC. Amino acids: CSARAEWGIYEQYF.

The V and J genes are TRBV25-1 and TRBJ2-7; TRBD2 agrees at 8 bases. After removal of 6 bases from V and 4 bases from J, the junction contained 11 bases not matched to a gene. Germline CDR1 and CDR2: MGHDK and SYGVNS. The CDR3 extends over 15 amino acids. The DNA of the CDR3 is TGTGCCAGCAGCAAGACCGGGGGGGCCGGTTACGAGCAGTACTTC. It yields the protein CASSKTGGAGYEQYF.

The V gene is TRBV5-5, the J gene TRBJ2-7, with D possibly matching TRBD2 (5 bases). Trimming removed 3 bases at V and 6 bases at J, with 13 bases between. CDR1 SGHKS and CDR2 YYEKEE come from the germline V gene (reference sequence). The CDR3 is 13 amino acids. The DNA for the CDR3 is TGTGCCAGCAGCTCACGGGGTTCTAGCGAGCAGTACTTC. Protein: CASSSRGSSEQYF.

In this sample, this clonotype turned up a few times. The chain has TRBV10-3 and TRBJ2-1; 8 bases are shared with TRBD2. Germline V gene sequence: CDR1 ENHRY, CDR2 SYGVKD. J was trimmed by 5 bases and V by 10 bases; bases with no gene match: 13. The CDR3 has 15 residues. The CDR3 DNA is TGTGCCAGCAGCCCCCGGGGGGGCGGAAACAATGAGCAGTTCTTC. Translated, it gives CASSPRGGGNNEQFF.

This clonotype was counted ten times or more. This rearrangement joins TRBV9 to TRBJ1-2; D is uncertain. There are 16 residues in the CDR3. Trimming took 3 bases from V and 3 from J, leaving 18 bases between them. Per the germline V gene, CDR1 is SGDLS and CDR2 is YYNGEE. Written as DNA, the CDR3 is TGTGCCAGCAGCGGAGGTATCCGGGGAGGTCACTATGGCTACACCTTC. This codes for CASSGGIRGGHYGYTF. The full variable domain, in which reference TRBV9 and TRBJ1-2 provide the parts outside the CDR3, is DSGVTQTPKHLITATGQRVTLRCSPRSGDLSVYWYQQSLDQGLQFLIQYYNGEERAKGNILERFSAQQFPDLHSELNLSSLELGDSALYFCASSGGIRGGHYGYTFGSGTRLTVV.

This clonotype was picked up a small number of times. The genes are TRBV29-1 and TRBJ1-5; D is unclear. Germline V CDR1 and CDR2: SQVTM, ANQGSEA. The germline V and J ends were trimmed by 4 bases and 6 bases, with 10 bases remaining between them. The CDR3 extends over 12 amino acids. CDR3 sequence (DNA): TGCAGCGTTGGGACCTCGTTTCAGCCCCAGCATTTT. Its translation: CSVGTSFQPQHF.

The table lists this clonotype with a count of one. The chain couples TRBV9 to TRBJ2-3, with 8 positions matching TRBD2. The trim removed 5 bases at V and 5 bases at J, leaving 7 bases unmatched. This CDR3 comprises 14 residues. Germline V gene data show CDR1 as SGDLS and CDR2 as YYNGEE. The CDR3: CASSEASGGDTQYF. DNA for the CDR3: TGTGCCAGCAGTGAAGCCAGCGGGGGAGATACGCAGTATTTT. The whole variable domain, remainder taken from reference TRBV9 and TRBJ2-3, is DSGVTQTPKHLITATGQRVTLRCSPRSGDLSVYWYQQSLDQGLQFLIQYYNGEERAKGNILERFSAQQFPDLHSELNLSSLELGDSALYFCASSEASGGDTQYFGPGTRLTVL.

In this sample, this clonotype turned up many times. The chain couples TRBV18 to TRBJ1-1; D gene unclear. The germline CDR1 and CDR2 sequences are KGHSH and LQKENI. V lost 3 bases to trimming and J lost 1 base, with 9 bases between them. This CDR3 spans 14 amino acids. The CDR3 spells CASSPAPENTEAFF. The CDR3 bases are TGTGCCAGCTCACCTGCCCCAGAGAACACTGAAGCTTTCTTT.

This clonotype appeared many times. The chain combines TRBV20-1 with TRBJ2-3; 10 bases agree with TRBD1. The CDR3 covers 15 residues. Germline-derived CDR1 and CDR2 are DFQATT and SNEGSKA (reference sequence). The trim removed 5 bases at V and 3 bases at J, leaving 8 bases unmatched. Here the CDR3 reads CSASWDRGGTDTQYF. In nucleotides, the CDR3 is TGCAGTGCTTCCTGGGACAGGGGTGGAACAGATACGCAGTATTTT.

V gene TRBV9 combines with J gene TRBJ1-1; 7 nucleotides agree with TRBD1. J gave up 1 base and V 0 bases, and 3 bases lay outside the gene matches. The CDR3 sequence is 15 residues long. Germline V CDR1 and CDR2: SGDLS, YYNGEE. CDR3 in amino acids: CASSVAPGGNTEAFF. The CDR3 bases are TGTGCCAGCAGCGTAGCTCCAGGGGGGAACACTGAAGCTTTCTTT.

The DNA of the CDR3 is TGTGCCAGCAGTGATCCGGGACAGGGGGGCGCTGAAGCTTTCTTT. Protein sequence: CASSDPGQGGAEAFF. The chain links TRBV25-1 to TRBJ1-1; 11 nucleotides agree with TRBD1. Germline values: CDR1 MGHDK, CDR2 SYGVNS. This CDR3 is 15 amino acids long. The V gene end was trimmed by 3 bases and the J gene end by 6 bases; junction bases not matched to a gene: 6.

The V gene is TRBV6-5, the J gene TRBJ2-5, with 11 bases that match TRBD2. J gave up 2 bases and V 4 bases, and 6 bases lay outside the gene matches. Per the germline V gene, CDR1 is MNHEY and CDR2 is SVGAGI. The CDR3 is 16 residues long. CDR3 protein: CASSSSSGGRQETQYF. The DNA for the CDR3 is TGTGCCAGCAGTTCCTCTAGCGGGGGGCGGCAAGAGACCCAGTACTTC.